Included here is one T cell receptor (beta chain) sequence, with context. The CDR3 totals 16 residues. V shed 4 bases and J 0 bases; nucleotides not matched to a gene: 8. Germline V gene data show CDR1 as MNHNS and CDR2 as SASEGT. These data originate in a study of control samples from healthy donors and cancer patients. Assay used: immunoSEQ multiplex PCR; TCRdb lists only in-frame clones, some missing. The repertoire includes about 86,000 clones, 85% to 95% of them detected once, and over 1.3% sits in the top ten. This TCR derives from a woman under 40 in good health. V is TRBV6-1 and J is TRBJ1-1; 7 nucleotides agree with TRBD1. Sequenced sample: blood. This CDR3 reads CASSGFEQGLNTEAFF. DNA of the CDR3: TGTGCCAGCAGTGGATTTGAACAGGGGTTGAACACTGAAGCTTTCTTT.